A single sample is the source of the 20 T cell receptor beta chains below, sequenced in a study of cytomegalovirus exposure and HLA in healthy donors. The PCR used 60 Vbeta and 13 Jbeta primers. Sequenced by immunoSEQ multiplex PCR; TCRdb stores in-frame clones only, minus some. This sample has 180,000 or so clones; 75% to 85% occur once, and the top ten carry 2% to 2.5%. Sequenced material: PBMCs. The receptors originated from a woman in her twenties or thirties in good health and CMV-seropositive.

The chain couples TRBV5-1 to TRBJ1-4, with 8 bases that match TRBD1. The V segment lost 4 bases and the J segment 7 bases; nucleotides outside the gene matches: 6. This CDR3 spans 14 amino acids. CDR1 and CDR2 (germline): SGHRS, YFSETQ. The CDR3: CASSQGQGSEKLFF. The CDR3 DNA reads as TGCGCCAGCAGCCAAGGACAGGGATCTGAAAAACTGTTTTTT.

V gene TRBV28 combines with J gene TRBJ1-2; 7 bases fit TRBD1. V trimming: 3 bases; J trimming: 4 bases; junction bases outside the gene matches: 2. The CDR3 totals 13 residues. The V gene's germline CDR1 is MDHEN and CDR2 SYDVKM. In DNA, the CDR3 is TGTGCCAGCAGTTTCGCAGGGGGCTATGGCTACACCTTC. Translated, it gives CASSFAGGYGYTF.

The chain links TRBV11-2 to TRBJ2-7, with 8 bases identical to TRBD1. Trimming removed 3 bases from V and 3 bases from J; junction bases left unmatched: 13. This CDR3 is 17 amino acids long. Germline V gene sequence: CDR1 SGHAT, CDR2 FQNNGV. In nucleotides, the CDR3 is TGTGCCAGCAGCTTCTTCCCGGACAGGGCGGCCTACTACGAGCAGTACTTC. It is translated as CASSFFPDRAAYYEQYF.

The V gene is TRBV11-2, the J gene TRBJ2-7; possibly TRBD1 for D (5 bases). Germline assignment: CDR1 SGHAT and CDR2 FQNNGV. V was clipped by 1 base and J by 1 base, with 11 bases between them. This CDR3 has 15 amino acids. The CDR3 loop is CASSLVQQASYEQYF. The CDR3 DNA reads as TGTGCCAGCAGCTTAGTACAACAGGCATCCTACGAGCAGTACTTC.

The chain couples TRBV7-3 to TRBJ2-1; TRBD2 matches 8 bases. Germline-derived CDR1 and CDR2 are SGHTA and FQGTGA. The CDR3 has 14 residues. J lost 7 bases, V lost 5 bases, and 7 bases had no gene match. The CDR3 sequence: CASSMRGAGNEQFF. Written as DNA, the CDR3 is TGTGCCAGCAGCATGCGGGGGGCGGGAAATGAGCAGTTCTTC.

The rearrangement links TRBV5-6 to TRBJ1-3; D uncertain. The germline gives CDR1 SGHDT, CDR2 YYEEEE. V lost 3 bases and J 0 bases, leaving 13 bases between the germline ends. The CDR3 covers 16 residues. The CDR3 nucleotides read TGTGCCAGCAGCTCAAGAGGCCGTTACTCTGGAAACACCATATATTTT. This encodes CASSSRGRYSGNTIYF.

Details on this clone: One end of the junction fails to match germline, which may point to a read error. J is TRBJ2-6 and V is TRBV6-1; 8 nucleotides line up with TRBD1. Germline loops: CDR1 MNHNS, CDR2 SASEGT. This CDR3 has 15 residues. CDR3 protein: CASSETGGGANGLTF. CDR3 in DNA: TGTGCCAGCAGTGAAACAGGGGGTGGGGCCAACGGCCTGACTTTC.

The chain joins TRBV6-4 to TRBJ2-3; 9 nucleotides line up with TRBD2. The CDR3 consists of 16 residues. Germline V gives CDR1 MRHNA, CDR2 SNTAGT. The J segment lost 5 bases and the V segment lost 3 bases, leaving 9 bases of the junction unmatched. For the CDR3, the DNA is TGTGCCAGCAGTGAAGAGGCGGGGGGGCAGAAAGATACGCAGTATTTT. It encodes CASSEEAGGQKDTQYF.

The J gene is TRBJ1-1, the V gene TRBV6-5, with TRBD1 matching 7 bases. The length of the CDR3 is 13 residues. V gave up 7 bases and J gave up 0 bases; unmatched junction bases: 2. Per germline, CDR1 MNHEY and CDR2 SVGAGI. Here the CDR3 reads CASKGALNTEAFF. DNA of the CDR3: TGTGCCAGCAAGGGGGCTTTGAACACTGAAGCTTTCTTT.

The rearrangement links TRBV7-2 to TRBJ2-4; D unresolved. Germline V gene sequence: CDR1 SGHTA, CDR2 FQGNSA. Trimming left V 5 bases short and J 5 bases short, with 10 bases between. CDR3 length: 13 amino acids. The CDR3 DNA is TGTGCCAGCAGCAAACAATCGCAAAACATTCAGTACTTC. Its translation is CASSKQSQNIQYF.

The V and J genes are TRBV28 and TRBJ2-3; D is possibly TRBD1 (6 bases). The CDR3 length is 14 residues. Trimming took 9 bases from V and 3 from J, leaving 16 bases between them. In germline, CDR1 is MDHEN, CDR2 SYDVKM. The CDR3, as DNA: TGTGCCAGTAGGGGGACCGGTAGGACAGATACGCAGTATTTT. Encoded protein: CASRGTGRTDTQYF.

V usage is TRBV7-2 and J usage is TRBJ2-1; 10 positions agree with TRBD2. With 3 bases clipped from V and 8 bases from J, the junction kept 10 bases outside the gene matches. Germline assignment: CDR1 SGHTA and CDR2 FQGNSA. The CDR3 contains 16 residues. The CDR3: CASSLERGGLWDEQFF. The CDR3 bases are TGTGCCAGCAGCTTGGAGCGGGGGGGCCTATGGGATGAGCAGTTCTTC.

The gene calls are TRBV6-5 and TRBJ2-1; TRBD1 matches 7 bases. Germline loops: CDR1 MNHEY, CDR2 SVGAGI. The CDR3 extends over 15 amino acids. The V gene end was trimmed by 2 bases and the J gene end by 7 bases; junction bases not matched to a gene: 8. The CDR3 nucleotides read TGTGCCAGCAGTTACATAGGGGGCTCTGGGAATGAGCAGTTCTTC. Its protein product is CASSYIGGSGNEQFF.

The J gene is TRBJ1-2, the V gene TRBV12-5; D uncertain. The length of the CDR3 is 12 residues. The ends were cut back, 5 bases at V and 1 base at J, with 5 bases in the middle. Germline CDR1 LGHNT, CDR2 FRNRAP. The CDR3 protein is CASGPNNYGYTF. In DNA, the CDR3 is TGTGCTAGTGGTCCCAATAACTATGGCTACACCTTC.

The rearrangement links TRBV4-3 to TRBJ1-2; 9 bases are shared with TRBD1. Germline CDR1 LGHNA, CDR2 YSLEER. The CDR3 covers 18 residues. With 2 bases clipped from V and 8 bases from J, the junction kept 18 bases outside the gene matches. The CDR3 DNA reads TGCGCCAGCAGCCAACCCTCTCCGGGTGGGACAGGGCAGGAAGGCTACACCTTC. This translates into CASSQPSPGGTGQEGYTF.

This chain uses TRBV28 with TRBJ2-7; D gene unclear. Trimming pared 0 bases from V and 0 bases from J, leaving 6 bases between. This CDR3 spans 14 amino acids. CDR1 and CDR2 from the germline V gene are MDHEN and SYDVKM. CDR3: CASSLWARSYEQYF. In DNA form, the CDR3 reads TGTGCCAGCAGTTTATGGGCCCGCTCCTACGAGCAGTACTTC.

The rearrangement uses TRBV13 and TRBJ2-1, with D unresolved. Germline-derived CDR1 and CDR2 are PRHDT and FYEKMQ (reference sequence). The CDR3 runs to 16 residues. Trimming stripped 1 base from V and 0 bases from J, with 10 bases between. In DNA form, the CDR3 reads TGTGCCAGCAGCTTAGTTACGGTAAGCTCCTACAATGAGCAGTTCTTC. Protein sequence: CASSLVTVSSYNEQFF.

The CDR3 is CASLAGTGDWGTQYF. DNA of the CDR3: TGTGCCAGCCTAGCCGGGACAGGCGACTGGGGTACGCAGTATTTT. The chain employs TRBV6-1 and TRBJ2-3; TRBD1 matches at 8 bases. CDR1 and CDR2 from the germline V gene are MNHNS and SASEGT. The CDR3 spans 15 residues. Unmatched junction bases numbered 15, after V lost 8 bases and J lost 8 bases.

This clone was detected only a few times. J is TRBJ2-3 and V is TRBV4-2, with D possibly TRBD1 on 6 matching bases. Germline V CDR1 and CDR2: LGHNA, YNFKEQ. CDR3 length equals 15 residues. V was clipped by 2 bases and J by 0 bases, with 9 bases between them. The CDR3 loop is CASSQNRDSTDTQYF. The DNA for the CDR3 is TGTGCCAGCAGCCAAAACAGGGATAGCACAGATACGCAGTATTTT.

The gene calls are TRBV5-1 and TRBJ2-6, with D hard to call. Per germline, CDR1 SGHRS and CDR2 YFSETQ. The CDR3 is 14 residues long. Trimming took off 4 bases at V and 1 base at J, with 6 bases between the two ends. In DNA, the CDR3 is TGCGCCAGCAGCCAGGCATCTGGGGCCAACGTCCTGACTTTC. Protein product: CASSQASGANVLTF.